These 3 T cell receptor beta chains share one sample of origin, sequenced in a study of blood T cell repertoires in COVID-19. Profiling relied on immunoSEQ multiplex PCR, and the TCRdb table lists in-frame clones only, not all of them. The table lists over 120,000 clones, 84% of them singletons. The sequencing input was peripheral blood. Every receptor here comes from a human donor in a cohort sampled during active COVID-19.

This clone came up once. This chain links TRBV6-5 with TRBJ2-7, with TRBD1 matching over 10 bases. The CDR3 has 15 residues. Germline V CDR1 and CDR2: MNHEY, SVGAGI. V dropped 4 bases and J dropped 4; count of bases not matched to a gene: 7. DNA for the CDR3: TGTGCCAGCAGTTCCCCGGGACAGGGGAAATACGAGCAGTACGTC. Protein sequence: CASSSPGQGKYEQYV.

A note on this clone: Other DNA sequences within the sample encode an identical CDR3. The chain combines TRBV6-5 with TRBJ1-1, with unresolved D. The CDR3 loop spans 13 amino acids. CDR1 and CDR2 from the germline V gene are MNHEY and SVGAGI. Deletions cut 0 bases from V and 1 base from J, with 3 bases between. In nucleotides, the CDR3 is TGTGCCAGCAGTTACTCGAGGAACACTGAAGCTTTCTTT. Translating it yields CASSYSRNTEAFF.

J is TRBJ1-1 and V is TRBV5-4; 7 bases fit TRBD1. This CDR3 is built from 14 residues. V was pared by 1 base and J by 5 bases, with 5 bases of the junction left unmatched. From germline, CDR1 is SGHNT and CDR2 YYREEE (reference sequence). The CDR3 bases are TGTGCCAGCAGCTTGTATGACAGGGTAACTGAAGCTTTCTTT. Residues: CASSLYDRVTEAFF. Complete variable domain (other parts from reference TRBV5-4 and TRBJ1-1): ETGVTQSPTHLIKTRGQQVTLRCSSQSGHNTVSWYQQALGQGPQFIFQYYREEENGRGNFPPRFSGLQFPNYSSELNVNALELDDSALYLCASSLYDRVTEAFFGQGTRLTVV.